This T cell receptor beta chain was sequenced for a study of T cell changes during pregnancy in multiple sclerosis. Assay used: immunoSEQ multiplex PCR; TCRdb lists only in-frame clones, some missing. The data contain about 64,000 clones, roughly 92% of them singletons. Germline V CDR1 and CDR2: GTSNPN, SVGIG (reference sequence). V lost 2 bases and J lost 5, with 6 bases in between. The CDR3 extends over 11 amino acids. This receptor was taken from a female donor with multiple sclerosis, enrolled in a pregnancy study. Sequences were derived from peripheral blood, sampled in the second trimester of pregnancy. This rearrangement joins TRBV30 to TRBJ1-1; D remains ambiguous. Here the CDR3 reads CAWSRGTEAFF. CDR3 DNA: TGTGCCTGGAGTCGGGGAACTGAAGCTTTCTTT.